This T cell receptor beta chain is drawn from a study of blood T cell repertoires in COVID-19. The data were produced by immunoSEQ multiplex PCR, yet TCRdb's version contains in-frame clones alone and is incomplete. The table includes under 250,000 clones, about 82% detected once. This clone was picked up a small number of times. CDR1 and CDR2 (germline): SGHRS, YFSETQ. The CDR3 totals 16 residues. V shed 0 bases, J shed 6 bases, and the junction held 8 bases outside the gene matches. Participants came from 24 US areas, aged about 18 to 100 years. The sequence was collected from a woman between 45 and 60 years old with acute COVID-19. The sample comprised PBMCs or T cells enriched from blood (not recorded which). The chain has TRBV5-1 and TRBJ2-3; TRBD1 matches 9 bases. The CDR3 nucleotides read TGCGCCAGCAGCTTGGCCGGGACAGGGAGAACGGATACGCAGTATTTT. Its protein is CASSLAGTGRTDTQYF.